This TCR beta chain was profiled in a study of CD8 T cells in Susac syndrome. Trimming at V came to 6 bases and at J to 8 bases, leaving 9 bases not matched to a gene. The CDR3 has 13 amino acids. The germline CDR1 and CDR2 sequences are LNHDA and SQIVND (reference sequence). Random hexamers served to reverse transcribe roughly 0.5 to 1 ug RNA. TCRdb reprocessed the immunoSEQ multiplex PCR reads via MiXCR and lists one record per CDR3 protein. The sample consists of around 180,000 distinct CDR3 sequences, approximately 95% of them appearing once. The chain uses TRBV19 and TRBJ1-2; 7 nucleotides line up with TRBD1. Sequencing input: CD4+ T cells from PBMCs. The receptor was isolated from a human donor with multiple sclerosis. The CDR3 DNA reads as TGTGCCAGTAGCTCCCGACAGGGCTTAGGCTACACCTTC. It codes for CASSSRQGLGYTF.